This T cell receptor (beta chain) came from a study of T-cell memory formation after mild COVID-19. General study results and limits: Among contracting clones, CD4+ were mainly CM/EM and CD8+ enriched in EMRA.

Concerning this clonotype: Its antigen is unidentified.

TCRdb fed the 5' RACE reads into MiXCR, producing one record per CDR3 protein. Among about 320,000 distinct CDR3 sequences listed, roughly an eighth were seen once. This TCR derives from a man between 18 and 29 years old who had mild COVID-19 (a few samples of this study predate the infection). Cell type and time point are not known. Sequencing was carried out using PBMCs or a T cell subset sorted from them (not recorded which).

Written as DNA, the CDR3 is TGTGCCAGCTCCTATAATTCACCCCTCCACTTT. Encoded protein: CASSYNSPLHF. The rearrangement uses TRBV6-6 and TRBJ1-6, with unresolved D. This CDR3 has 11 amino acids. Per the germline V gene, CDR1 is MNHNY and CDR2 is SVGAGI (reference sequence). The V gene lost 8 bases and the J gene lost 1 base, with 0 bases spanning the gap.